This T cell receptor beta chain is drawn from a study of shared clonotypes between healthy human individuals. General observations from the study: Rarefaction exposed incomplete sorted-subset sequencing despite large depth.

On this clone: What it recognizes is unknown.

J gave up 4 bases and V 5 bases, and 5 bases lay outside the gene matches. Per the germline V gene, CDR1 is SGHTA and CDR2 is FQGTGA. CDR3 length: 13 amino acids. Deep-level settings were used for running the assay. Some clones are missing from TCRdb's copy, which holds only in-frame ones; the method was immunoSEQ multiplex PCR. This sample has a few million clones; approximately 93% occur once, and the top ten carry 0.35% to 0.45%. The chain links TRBV7-3 to TRBJ2-7; 7 bases map to TRBD2. Material: naive CD4+ T cells from PBMCs. Subset indicated: CD45RA+ positively selected. This TCR derives from a man aged 18 to 29 in good health. Some clones in this sample may be carry-over from other donors' samples. CDR3 amino acids: CASSPSGTYEQYF. The CDR3 DNA is TGTGCCAGCAGCCCGAGCGGGACTTACGAGCAGTACTTC.